Shown below are 27 T cell receptor beta chains from a single sample sequenced in a study of blood T cell repertoires in COVID-19. Sequenced by immunoSEQ multiplex PCR; TCRdb stores in-frame clones only, minus some. The data contain approximately 140,000 clones, 84% of them seen just once; the ten biggest clones take up 2.2%. Sequencing was performed on peripheral blood. Source of these receptors: a man aged 65 to 85 with acute or convalescent COVID-19.

The chain employs TRBV18 and TRBJ1-2, with D unresolved. Trimming took off 4 bases at V and 5 bases at J, with 11 bases between the two ends. The CDR3 has 13 residues. The germline V gene encodes CDR1 KGHSH and CDR2 LQKENI. The CDR3 reads CASSQAGRYGYTF. As DNA, the CDR3 is TGTGCCAGCTCACAGGCGGGGAGGTATGGCTACACCTTC.

The J gene is TRBJ1-1, the V gene TRBV10-3; 7 positions agree with TRBD1. Trimming removed 6 bases from V and 4 bases from J; junction bases left unmatched: 5. The CDR3 consists of 13 residues. Germline CDR1 reads ENHRY; CDR2 reads SYGVKD. The CDR3 sequence: CAIRYDRATEAFF. CDR3 sequence (DNA): TGTGCCATCAGATACGACAGGGCCACTGAAGCTTTCTTT.

The chain employs TRBV7-2 and TRBJ2-6; no clear D. V was clipped by 2 bases and J by 4 bases, with 12 bases between them. The CDR3 runs to 16 residues. Looked up from germline, CDR1 is SGHTA and CDR2 is FQGNSA. The CDR3 protein is CASSLILSAGANVLTF. CDR3 sequence (DNA): TGTGCCAGCAGCTTAATTCTGTCTGCGGGGGCCAACGTCCTGACTTTC.

The chain links TRBV12-3 or TRBV12-4 to TRBJ1-6; D not resolved. The CDR3 is made up of 12 amino acids. The V and J ends lost 4 bases and 11 bases respectively, with 9 bases between them. The CDR3 loop is CASSSLLPPLHF. In DNA, the CDR3 is TGTGCCAGCAGTTCCCTACTTCCACCCCTCCACTTT.

The rearrangement links TRBV9 to TRBJ2-2; 8 bases map to TRBD2. The V and J ends lost 0 bases and 5 bases, in that order; junction bases with no gene match: 3. In germline, CDR1 is SGDLS, CDR2 YYNGEE. The CDR3 consists of 15 residues. The CDR3: CASSVDLAGTGELFF. DNA of the CDR3: TGTGCCAGCAGCGTAGATTTAGCGGGAACCGGGGAGCTGTTTTTT.

The rearrangement uses TRBV28 and TRBJ2-7; 8 bases line up with TRBD1. Trimming at V came to 5 bases and at J to 0 bases, leaving 6 bases not matched to a gene. This CDR3 region has 15 residues. CDR1 is MDHEN and CDR2 is SYDVKM in the germline V gene. The chain's CDR3 is CASSPTGAPSYEQYF. The CDR3 region has the DNA TGTGCCAGCAGTCCGACAGGGGCGCCCTCCTACGAGCAGTACTTC.

This chain connects TRBV25-1 to TRBJ2-3; D not certain. There are 13 residues in the CDR3. V shed 7 bases and J shed 0 bases, with 8 bases lying between them. CDR1 is MGHDK, CDR2 SYGVNS, per germline. In DNA form, the CDR3 reads TGTGCCAGCATTGGGCTAAGCACAGATACGCAGTATTTT. Translation gives CASIGLSTDTQYF.

This sequence joins TRBV5-5 and TRBJ2-2; weak D call: TRBD2 (6 bases). The V gene's germline CDR1 is SGHKS and CDR2 YYEKEE (reference sequence). The V end lost 3 bases, the J end lost 5 bases, and 17 bases lay between the germline ends. This CDR3 comprises 16 residues. The CDR3 sequence: CASSSPWVAETGELFF. The CDR3 DNA sequence: TGTGCCAGCAGCTCCCCTTGGGTAGCGGAAACCGGGGAGCTGTTTTTT.

The rearrangement joins TRBV29-1 to TRBJ2-7; TRBD1 aligns across 9 bases. Germline V gene lookup returns CDR1 SQVTM and CDR2 ANQGSEA. The V gene end was trimmed by 3 bases and the J gene end by 5 bases; junction bases not matched to a gene: 5. The CDR3 has 13 residues. The CDR3 here is CSVDPGTGNEQYF. In DNA form, the CDR3 reads TGCAGCGTTGACCCCGGGACAGGGAACGAGCAGTACTTC.

This chain joins TRBV5-5 and TRBJ2-2, with TRBD1 matching over 7 bases. V gave up 1 base and J gave up 5 bases; unmatched junction bases: 2. The CDR3 contains 14 residues. CDR1 SGHKS and CDR2 YYEKEE come from the germline V gene (reference sequence). The CDR3 protein is CASSLQTGTGELFF. The CDR3 DNA reads TGTGCCAGCAGCTTGCAGACAGGGACCGGGGAGCTGTTTTTT.

The chain has TRBV19 and TRBJ2-1, with 10 bases fitting TRBD2. The CDR3 is made up of 14 amino acids. V gave up 11 bases and J gave up 2 bases; unmatched junction bases: 6. Germline CDR1 LNHDA, CDR2 SQIVND (reference sequence). CDR3 residues: CAASSGSAYNEQFF. The CDR3 DNA sequence: TGTGCCGCCTCTAGCGGGAGCGCCTACAATGAGCAGTTCTTC.

This clone was found a few times. The chain is built from TRBV4-1 and TRBJ2-7; 8 bases align to TRBD1. CDR1 and CDR2 (germline): MGHRA, YSYEKL. The V and J ends lost 6 bases and 4 bases, in that order; junction bases with no gene match: 5. The CDR3 totals 13 residues. CDR3: CASRMTGEYEQYF. The DNA of the CDR3 is TGCGCCAGCAGAATGACAGGGGAATACGAGCAGTACTTC.

This clone was recorded a few times. The rearrangement links TRBV11-2 to TRBJ2-7, with D tentatively TRBD2 (6 bases). The CDR3 covers 16 residues. V lost 5 bases and J 1 base, leaving 18 bases between the germline ends. CDR1 is SGHAT, CDR2 FQNNGV, per germline. CDR3 sequence (DNA): TGTGCCAGCAGCCTCACCTCCGGGAGTCGGTCCTACGAGCAGTACTTC. This sequence encodes CASSLTSGSRSYEQYF.

This sequence joins TRBV5-1 and TRBJ2-7, with TRBD1 matching 8 bases. The germline gives CDR1 SGHRS, CDR2 YFSETQ. The CDR3 totals 14 residues. Unmatched junction bases numbered 9, after V lost 4 bases and J lost 6 bases. CDR3 amino acids: CASSADRAPPEQYF. The CDR3 DNA is TGCGCCAGCAGCGCGGACAGGGCCCCCCCCGAGCAGTACTTC.

This rearrangement joins TRBV5-1 to TRBJ1-1; a weak D match, TRBD1 (5 bases). The CDR3 runs 14 residues. Germline V gene sequence: CDR1 SGHRS, CDR2 YFSETQ. Between the trimmed V and J ends, which lost 2 bases and 3 bases, there was a span of 11 bases. CDR3 nucleotides: TGCGCCAGCAGCTTAGGCAGGGCGGACACTGAAGCTTTCTTT. Translated, it gives CASSLGRADTEAFF. Supplemented by reference TRBV5-1 and TRBJ1-1, the full variable domain reads KAGVTQTPRYLIKTRGQQVTLSCSPISGHRSVSWYQQTPGQGLQFLFEYFSETQRNKGNFPGRFSGRQFSNSRSEMNVSTLELGDSALYLCASSLGRADTEAFFGQGTRLTVV.

In its sample, this clone was seen once. The chain joins TRBV9 to TRBJ2-1; a weak D match, TRBD2 (5 bases). There are 14 residues in the CDR3. CDR1 SGDLS and CDR2 YYNGEE come from the germline V gene. Between the trimmed V and J ends, which lost 4 bases and 2 bases, there was a span of 10 bases. Here the CDR3 reads CASSSTGTYNEQFF. The CDR3 region has the DNA TGTGCCAGCAGCTCTACCGGGACCTACAATGAGCAGTTCTTC. The variable domain in full, with the rest retrieved from reference TRBV9 and TRBJ2-1, is DSGVTQTPKHLITATGQRVTLRCSPRSGDLSVYWYQQSLDQGLQFLIQYYNGEERAKGNILERFSAQQFPDLHSELNLSSLELGDSALYFCASSSTGTYNEQFFGPGTRLTVL.

The chain employs TRBV19 and TRBJ1-2; TRBD1 is a possible D gene (5 bases). Trimming removed 4 bases from V and 6 bases from J, with 15 bases in between. The length of the CDR3 is 14 residues. Germline V lookup: CDR1 LNHDA, CDR2 SQIVND (reference sequence). The CDR3 bases are TGTGCCAGTAGTACCCCGGGGGGGGGTGATGGCTACACCTTC. Amino acids: CASSTPGGGDGYTF. Complete variable domain (other parts from reference TRBV19 and TRBJ1-2): DGGITQSPKYLFRKEGQNVTLSCEQNLNHDAMYWYRQDPGQGLRLIYYSQIVNDFQKGDIAEGYSVSREKKESFPLTVTSAQKNPTAFYLCASSTPGGGDGYTFGSGTRLTVV.

This chain links TRBV5-6 with TRBJ1-1; 10 bases match TRBD1. The CDR3 loop spans 15 amino acids. In germline, CDR1 is SGHDT, CDR2 YYEEEE. V trimming: 4 bases; J trimming: 6 bases; junction bases outside the gene matches: 9. The CDR3 nucleotides are TGTGCCAGCAGCGGACAGGGGGGTGGTCTCGCTGAAGCTTTCTTT. Residues: CASSGQGGGLAEAFF.

This clone has more than one count but fewer than ten. The chain uses TRBV2 and TRBJ2-7, with TRBD1 matching 10 bases. This CDR3 spans 13 amino acids. Per germline, CDR1 SNHLY and CDR2 FYNNEI. After removal of 3 bases from V and 11 bases from J, the junction contained 7 bases not matched to a gene. CDR3 DNA: TGTGCCAGCAGTGAGAATGTGGACAGGGGGAAGTACTTC. It specifies CASSENVDRGKYF.

The chain has TRBV12-5 and TRBJ2-7, with D possibly being TRBD1 (7 bases). The CDR3 is 14 residues long. The V end lost 4 bases, the J end lost 2 bases, and 12 bases lay between the germline ends. The germline CDR1 and CDR2 sequences are LGHNT and FRNRAP. CDR3 residues: CASGSSGGPYEQYF. CDR3 nucleotides: TGTGCTAGTGGTTCCTCAGGGGGGCCCTACGAGCAGTACTTC.

The rearrangement links TRBV20-1 to TRBJ2-7; tentative D call: TRBD2 (7 bases). CDR3 length: 11 residues. CDR1 and CDR2 (germline): DFQATT, SNEGSKA (reference sequence). The V and J ends lost 6 bases and 3 bases respectively, with 9 bases between them. The CDR3 coding sequence is TGCAGTGCAGGGGGGGTCTACGAGCAGTACTTC. It codes for CSAGGVYEQYF.

The chain couples TRBV28 to TRBJ1-2; 9 bases agree with TRBD1. V lost 0 bases to trimming and J lost 6 bases; unmatched junction nucleotides: 2. The CDR3 is made up of 14 amino acids. The germline V gene has CDR1 MDHEN and CDR2 SYDVKM. CDR3 coding DNA: TGTGCCAGCAGTTTATGGGGACAGGGCAATGGCTACACCTTC. Its protein is CASSLWGQGNGYTF.

This chain links TRBV7-9 with TRBJ1-1, with a tentative D call TRBD1 (5 bases). The CDR3 loop spans 14 amino acids. Trimming removed 6 bases from V and 4 bases from J, with 15 bases in between. Germline loops: CDR1 SEHNR, CDR2 FQNEAQ (reference sequence). Here the CDR3 reads CASRESGEATEAFF. CDR3 DNA: TGTGCCAGCAGAGAGTCGGGGGAAGCCACTGAAGCTTTCTTT. The variable domain in full, completed from reference TRBV7-9 and TRBJ1-1, reads DTGVSQNPRHKITKRGQNVTFRCDPISEHNRLYWYRQTLGQGPEFLTYFQNEAQLEKSRLLSDRFSAERPKGSFSTLEIQRTEQGDSAMYLCASRESGEATEAFFGQGTRLTVV.

This clone occurred once. The genes are TRBV9 and TRBJ1-1; possibly TRBD1 for D (5 bases). CDR3 size: 14 residues. Germline V gene data show CDR1 as SGDLS and CDR2 as YYNGEE. The V and J ends lost 3 bases and 0 bases respectively, with 9 bases between them. The CDR3 DNA is TGTGCCAGCAGCGCAGGGAACCTGAACACTGAAGCTTTCTTT. Its protein is CASSAGNLNTEAFF.

The rearrangement links TRBV4-1 to TRBJ1-2, with D tentatively TRBD1 (5 bases). Trimming shortened V by 1 base and J by 0 bases, and 15 bases separated the two germline ends. The CDR3 consists of 17 residues. Germline V gene sequence: CDR1 MGHRA, CDR2 YSYEKL. CDR3 loop: CASSQGGTPYPNYGYTF. In DNA form, the CDR3 reads TGCGCCAGCAGCCAAGGCGGGACTCCTTACCCTAACTATGGCTACACCTTC.

This sequence joins TRBV15 and TRBJ1-2; D may be TRBD1 (5 bases). Germline assignment: CDR1 LNHNV and CDR2 YYDKDF (reference sequence). The V end lost 1 base, the J end lost 8 bases, and 14 bases lay between the germline ends. The CDR3 is 14 amino acids. The CDR3 region is CATSRVFRGDGYTF. The CDR3 nucleotides are TGTGCCACCAGCAGAGTGTTTCGGGGGGACGGCTACACCTTC. The variable domain in full, completed from reference TRBV15 and TRBJ1-2, reads DAMVIQNPRYQVTQFGKPVTLSCSQTLNHNVMYWYQQKSSQAPKLLFHYYDKDFNNEADTPDNFQSRRPNTSFCFLDIRSPGLGDTAMYLCATSRVFRGDGYTFGSGTRLTVV.

The chain is built from TRBV28 and TRBJ2-7; 7 bases line up with TRBD2. The length of the CDR3 is 15 residues. The germline gives CDR1 MDHEN, CDR2 SYDVKM. The ends lost 4 bases at V and 9 bases at J; junction bases unmatched: 15. DNA for the CDR3: TGTGCCAGCAGTTCGCAAGCGCGGGAGTCTCTGGCGCAGTACTTC. It encodes CASSSQARESLAQYF.